This T cell receptor beta chain originates from a study of molecular identifiers for immune sequencing clone quantification. About the research overall: In replicates, RNA from roughly 21,000 or 96,000 naive CD8 cells was divided five ways and four parts were sequenced.

The germline V gene has CDR1 PRHDT and CDR2 FYEKMQ (reference sequence). Trimming left V 5 bases short and J 6 bases short, with 11 bases between. The CDR3 is made up of 12 amino acids. TCRdb re-analysed the PCR reads in MiXCR, keeping a single row per CDR3 protein. Found here are hundreds of thousands of distinct CDR3 sequences, nearly 20% of them singletons; the top ten hold 0.85%. This clonotype has at least ten counts. The V gene is TRBV13, the J gene TRBJ2-7; D is possibly TRBD2 (6 bases). The source is a human donor in good health. Some libraries in this study had Jurkat cell RNA spiked in. Material for sequencing was naive CD8+ T cells from blood, with Jurkat cell RNA spiked in. Subset defined: FACS-sorted CD8+CD4-CCR7+CD45RA+ naive T cells. CDR3 in amino acids: CASSPEEGEQYF. DNA of the CDR3: TGTGCCAGCAGCCCAGAGGAGGGCGAGCAGTACTTC.